This T cell receptor (beta chain) was captured by sequencing in a study of cytomegalovirus exposure and HLA in healthy donors. Turning to this clone: Antigen: not known.

Study conclusions and caveats: In a later analysis, at a false discovery rate of 0.05, 16,951 TCR beta sequences were associated with HLA alleles.

PCR involved 60 Vbeta and 13 Jbeta primers. Only in-frame clones appear in the TCRdb table, and some are missing; sequencing was by immunoSEQ multiplex PCR. Among more than 65,000 clones, 76% were seen once, and the ten largest hold about 3%. The sample was PBMCs. This clonotype was obtained from a man in his forties or fifties in good health and CMV-seronegative.

This CDR3 is CASSQGFSAYEQYF. In DNA, the CDR3 is TGTGCCAGCAGCCAAGGTTTTAGTGCCTACGAGCAGTACTTC. The J gene is TRBJ2-5, the V gene TRBV4-2, with unresolved D. The J call may be incorrect, as the DNA end agrees better with TRBJ2-7. Germline lookup yields CDR1 LGHNA and CDR2 YNFKEQ. This CDR3 has 14 residues.